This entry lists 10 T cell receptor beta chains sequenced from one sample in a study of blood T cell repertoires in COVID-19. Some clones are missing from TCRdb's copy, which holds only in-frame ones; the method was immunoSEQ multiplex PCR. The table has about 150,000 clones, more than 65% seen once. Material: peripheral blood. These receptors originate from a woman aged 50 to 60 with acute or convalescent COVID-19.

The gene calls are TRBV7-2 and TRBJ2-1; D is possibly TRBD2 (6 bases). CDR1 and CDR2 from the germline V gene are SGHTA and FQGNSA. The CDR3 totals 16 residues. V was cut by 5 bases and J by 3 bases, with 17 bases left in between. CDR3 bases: TGTGCCAGCAGCCCCGGGGGAGCTAAGCTCTACAATGAGCAGTTCTTC. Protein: CASSPGGAKLYNEQFF.

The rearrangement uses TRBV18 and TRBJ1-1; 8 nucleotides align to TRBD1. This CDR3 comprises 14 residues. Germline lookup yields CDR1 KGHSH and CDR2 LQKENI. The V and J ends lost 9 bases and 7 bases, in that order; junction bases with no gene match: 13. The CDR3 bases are TGTGCCAGTCAAAGGCAGGGGGCGCAGGTTGAAGCTTTCTTT. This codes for CASQRQGAQVEAFF.

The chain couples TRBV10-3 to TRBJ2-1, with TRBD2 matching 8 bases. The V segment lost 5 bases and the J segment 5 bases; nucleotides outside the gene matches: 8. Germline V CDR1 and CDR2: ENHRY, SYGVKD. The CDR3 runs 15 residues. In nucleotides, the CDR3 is TGTGCCATCAGTTCCGTCGGGGGGGTTAACAATGAGCAGTTCTTC. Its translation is CAISSVGGVNNEQFF.

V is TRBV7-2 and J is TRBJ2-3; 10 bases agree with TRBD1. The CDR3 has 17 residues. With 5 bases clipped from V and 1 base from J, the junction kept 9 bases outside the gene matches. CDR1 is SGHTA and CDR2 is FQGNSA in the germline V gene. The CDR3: CASSHRQGAVRTDTQYF. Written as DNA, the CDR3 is TGTGCCAGCAGCCATAGACAGGGGGCGGTTCGCACAGATACGCAGTATTTT.

DNA for the CDR3: TGTGCCAGCAGCGTCTGGGGGACAGGGGCCGACGAGCAGTACTTC. Translation: CASSVWGTGADEQYF. This sequence joins TRBV28 and TRBJ2-7; 10 positions agree with TRBD1. V shed 6 bases, J shed 5 bases, and the junction held 10 bases outside the gene matches. The CDR3 contains 15 residues. Germline CDR1 MDHEN, CDR2 SYDVKM.

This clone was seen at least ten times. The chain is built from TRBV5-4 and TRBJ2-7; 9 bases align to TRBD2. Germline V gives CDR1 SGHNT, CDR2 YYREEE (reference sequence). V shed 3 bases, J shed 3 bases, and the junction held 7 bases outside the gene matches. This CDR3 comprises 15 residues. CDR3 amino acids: CASSSTGLAHYEQYF. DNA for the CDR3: TGTGCCAGCAGCTCCACGGGACTAGCCCACTACGAGCAGTACTTC. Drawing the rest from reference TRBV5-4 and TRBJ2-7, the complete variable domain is ETGVTQSPTHLIKTRGQQVTLRCSSQSGHNTVSWYQQALGQGPQFIFQYYREEENGRGNFPPRFSGLQFPNYSSELNVNALELDDSALYLCASSSTGLAHYEQYFGPGTRLTVT.

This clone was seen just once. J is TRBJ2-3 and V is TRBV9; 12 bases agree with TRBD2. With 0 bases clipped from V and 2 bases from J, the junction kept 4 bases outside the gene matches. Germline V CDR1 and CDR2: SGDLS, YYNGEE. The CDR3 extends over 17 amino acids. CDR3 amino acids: CASSVDLAGGITDTQYF. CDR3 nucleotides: TGTGCCAGCAGCGTAGATCTAGCGGGGGGGATCACAGATACGCAGTATTTT. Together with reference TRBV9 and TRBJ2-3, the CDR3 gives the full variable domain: DSGVTQTPKHLITATGQRVTLRCSPRSGDLSVYWYQQSLDQGLQFLIQYYNGEERAKGNILERFSAQQFPDLHSELNLSSLELGDSALYFCASSVDLAGGITDTQYFGPGTRLTVL.

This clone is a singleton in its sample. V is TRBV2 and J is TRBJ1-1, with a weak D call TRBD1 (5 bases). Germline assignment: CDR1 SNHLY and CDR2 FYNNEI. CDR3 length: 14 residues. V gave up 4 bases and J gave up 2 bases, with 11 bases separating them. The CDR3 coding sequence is TGTGCCAGCAGTGCCCAGGGCGCAAACACTGAAGCTTTCTTT. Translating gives CASSAQGANTEAFF.

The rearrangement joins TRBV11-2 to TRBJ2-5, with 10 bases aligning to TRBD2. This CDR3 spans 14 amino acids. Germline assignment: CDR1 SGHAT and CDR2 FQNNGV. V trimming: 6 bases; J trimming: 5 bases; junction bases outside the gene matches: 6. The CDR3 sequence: CASSSGGTVETQYF. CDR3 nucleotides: TGTGCCAGCAGTAGCGGGGGGACCGTCGAGACCCAGTACTTC.

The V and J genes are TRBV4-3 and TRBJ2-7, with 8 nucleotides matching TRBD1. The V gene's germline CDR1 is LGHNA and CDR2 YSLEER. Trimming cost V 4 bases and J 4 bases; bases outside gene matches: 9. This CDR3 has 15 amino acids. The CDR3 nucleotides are TGCGCCAGCAGCCGGTCCGGGACAGGTGCATACGAGCAGTACTTC. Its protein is CASSRSGTGAYEQYF.